The next 24 T cell receptor beta chains were all read from a single sample in a study of shared T cell receptors in the human thymus. TCRdb's table, derived via immunoSEQ multiplex PCR, lists solely in-frame clones and lacks some. Of some 760,000 clones in the sample, 70% to 90% were seen once. A further study also used this sample, focusing on human thymus T cells.

Source material: thymocytes. These receptor sequences come from a girl under three years old with a congenital heart defect.

The chain carries TRBV5-1 and TRBJ1-2, with D perhaps matching TRBD1 (6 bases). Germline CDR1 is SGHRS and CDR2 is YFSETQ. The germline V and J ends were trimmed by 5 bases and 4 bases, with 27 bases remaining between them. The CDR3 contains 18 residues. CDR3 amino acids: CASRRGFEGKQGSYGYTF. DNA for the CDR3: TGCGCCAGCAGGCGTGGGTTCGAGGGGAAACAGGGTAGCTATGGCTACACCTTC. Full variable domain (missing parts from reference TRBV5-1 and TRBJ1-2): KAGVTQTPRYLIKTRGQQVTLSCSPISGHRSVSWYQQTPGQGLQFLFEYFSETQRNKGNFPGRFSGRQFSNSRSEMNVSTLELGDSALYLCASRRGFEGKQGSYGYTFGSGTRLTVV.

The chain links TRBV6-1 to TRBJ2-5; D is perhaps TRBD2 (6 bases). V was cut by 6 bases and J by 6 bases, with 20 bases left in between. Germline V gives CDR1 MNHNS, CDR2 SASEGT. The CDR3 is made up of 15 amino acids. CDR3 amino acids: CASSGPGRWRQTQYF. CDR3 DNA sequence: TGTGCCAGCAGCGGTCCTGGGAGGTGGCGGCAGACCCAGTACTTC.

The chain employs TRBV5-1 and TRBJ2-5; D may be TRBD2 (6 bases). Trimming shortened V by 0 bases and J by 7 bases, and 16 bases separated the two germline ends. CDR1 SGHRS and CDR2 YFSETQ come from the germline V gene. The CDR3 runs 15 residues. The CDR3 DNA reads as TGCGCCAGCAGCTTGGGGCTAGCGCCCTGGGGGACCCAGTACTTC. Translated: CASSLGLAPWGTQYF.

The V and J genes are TRBV6-1 and TRBJ2-1, with 7 positions matching TRBD1. The CDR3 loop spans 19 amino acids. Unmatched junction bases numbered 16, after V lost 1 base and J lost 4 bases. From germline, CDR1 is MNHNS and CDR2 SASEGT. The CDR3 DNA is TGTGCCAGCAGTGAAGTCCCTTCACAACAGGGGAAGGGGTACAATGAGCAGTTCTTC. This translates into CASSEVPSQQGKGYNEQFF.

The chain carries TRBV19 and TRBJ2-7; 7 nucleotides agree with TRBD1. The germline V gene encodes CDR1 LNHDA and CDR2 SQIVND (reference sequence). The V segment lost 6 bases and the J segment 3 bases; nucleotides outside the gene matches: 11. This CDR3 spans 15 amino acids. The CDR3: CASSQMTGKFYEQYF. The CDR3 DNA reads TGTGCCAGTAGCCAAATGACAGGGAAATTCTACGAGCAGTACTTC.

The rearrangement joins TRBV6-5 to TRBJ1-6; D is undetermined. The CDR3 extends over 14 amino acids. Trimming took off 2 bases at V and 6 bases at J, with 8 bases between the two ends. In germline, CDR1 is MNHEY, CDR2 SVGAGI. The CDR3 reads CASSYIGGNSPLHF. As DNA, the CDR3 is TGTGCCAGCAGTTACATTGGCGGTAATTCACCCCTCCACTTT.

The V call is TRBV19, the J call TRBJ2-7; the D gene is possibly TRBD1 (6 bases). In germline, CDR1 is LNHDA, CDR2 SQIVND (reference sequence). The CDR3 contains 13 residues. The germline V and J ends were trimmed by 7 bases and 3 bases, with 13 bases remaining between them. CDR3 sequence (DNA): TGTGCCAGTAACCCAGGGGACGGCTACGAGCAGTACTTC. Its protein product is CASNPGDGYEQYF.

The chain joins TRBV6-6 to TRBJ1-2; D might be TRBD1 (5 bases). With 7 bases removed from V and 3 bases from J, the gap between germline ends came to 9 bases. Germline CDR1 and CDR2: MNHNY and SVGAGI (reference sequence). The length of the CDR3 is 12 residues. The CDR3 DNA reads TGTGCCAGCATAGGCAGGGACTATGGCTACACCTTC. Its protein is CASIGRDYGYTF.

This clone appeared a few times. The chain recombines TRBV28 with TRBJ2-7; D is unresolved. CDR3 length: 13 amino acids. Per germline, CDR1 MDHEN and CDR2 SYDVKM. Trimming left V 9 bases short and J 1 base short, with 13 bases between. CDR3 sequence (DNA): TGTGCCAGTACAACCCCCATATCCTACGAGCAGTACTTC. It translates to CASTTPISYEQYF.

The V gene is TRBV5-6, the J gene TRBJ1-1; D is uncertain. This CDR3 region has 15 residues. CDR1 SGHDT and CDR2 YYEEEE come from the germline V gene. V lost 0 bases, J lost 0 bases, and 9 bases lay in between. CDR3 residues: CASSLDGWLNTEAFF. DNA of the CDR3: TGTGCCAGCAGCTTGGACGGTTGGTTGAACACTGAAGCTTTCTTT.

The chain couples TRBV25-1 to TRBJ1-1, with a weak D call TRBD1 (5 bases). This CDR3 is 15 amino acids long. The V gene lost 1 base and the J gene lost 0 bases, with 9 bases spanning the gap. Germline V CDR1 and CDR2: MGHDK, SYGVNS. In DNA form, the CDR3 reads TGTGCCAGCAGTGAATGGGGCACACTGAACACTGAAGCTTTCTTT. This encodes CASSEWGTLNTEAFF.

The rearrangement links TRBV19 to TRBJ2-3; D remains ambiguous. Germline CDR1 LNHDA, CDR2 SQIVND (reference sequence). V shed 1 base and J shed 2 bases, with 13 bases lying between them. The CDR3 is 16 amino acids. The DNA for the CDR3 is TGTGCCAGTAGTATAGTAGGAGCGAGGCCCACAGATACGCAGTATTTT. It encodes CASSIVGARPTDTQYF.

The gene calls are TRBV19 and TRBJ1-5; D perhaps matches TRBD1 (5 bases). Trimming left V 3 bases short and J 13 bases short, with 31 bases between. Germline V gene sequence: CDR1 LNHDA, CDR2 SQIVND (reference sequence). CDR3 length equals 18 residues. CDR3 DNA: TGTGCCAGTAGTATGGCCCCCCAGCCGCCGCTCGTGACAGTAAGGCAGCATTTT. It codes for CASSMAPQPPLVTVRQHF. The variable domain in full, completed from reference TRBV19 and TRBJ1-5, reads DGGITQSPKYLFRKEGQNVTLSCEQNLNHDAMYWYRQDPGQGLRLIYYSQIVNDFQKGDIAEGYSVSREKKESFPLTVTSAQKNPTAFYLCASSMAPQPPLVTVRQHFGDGTRLSIL.

This chain links TRBV28 with TRBJ2-7; TRBD1 is a possible D gene (5 bases). The germline V gene encodes CDR1 MDHEN and CDR2 SYDVKM. V shed 3 bases and J shed 2 bases, with 14 bases lying between them. There are 15 residues in the CDR3. CDR3 DNA: TGTGCCAGCAGTTTCCAGGGTCCCATAACCTACGAGCAGTACTTC. As protein: CASSFQGPITYEQYF.

V gene TRBV5-6 combines with J gene TRBJ1-4, with TRBD1 as a possible D gene (5 bases). The V gene lost 4 bases and the J gene lost 5 bases, with 15 bases spanning the gap. The CDR3 extends over 15 amino acids. Per the germline V gene, CDR1 is SGHDT and CDR2 is YYEEEE. Written as DNA, the CDR3 is TGTGCCAGCAGCCCGGTGGGGCAGCCAAATGAAAAACTGTTTTTT. Its protein product is CASSPVGQPNEKLFF.

The chain joins TRBV4-1 to TRBJ1-1; 8 bases are a match to TRBD1. Germline V gene lookup returns CDR1 MGHRA and CDR2 YSYEKL. The CDR3 spans 16 residues. The junction had 9 bases not matched to a gene; V was cut back by 1 base and J by 5 bases. The CDR3 spells CASSQADRGGRTEAFF. DNA for the CDR3: TGCGCCAGCAGCCAAGCCGACAGGGGAGGTAGGACTGAAGCTTTCTTT.

V gene TRBV29-1 combines with J gene TRBJ2-1, with 13 bases that match TRBD2. The CDR3 contains 16 residues. Trimming at V came to 3 bases and at J to 5 bases, leaving 7 bases not matched to a gene. Germline V gene data show CDR1 as SQVTM and CDR2 as ANQGSEA. For the CDR3, the DNA is TGCAGCGTTGACCTATTGGGACTAGCGGGGAACAATGAGCAGTTCTTC. Translating gives CSVDLLGLAGNNEQFF.

J is TRBJ1-2 and V is TRBV7-9; D perhaps matches TRBD1 (5 bases). Trimming shortened V by 4 bases and J by 5 bases, and 8 bases separated the two germline ends. The CDR3 runs to 12 residues. Germline-derived CDR1 and CDR2 are SEHNR and FQNEAQ (reference sequence). CDR3 residues: CASSYGHYGYTF. CDR3 DNA: TGTGCCAGCAGCTACGGACATTATGGCTACACCTTC. Complete variable domain (other parts from reference TRBV7-9 and TRBJ1-2): DTGVSQNPRHKITKRGQNVTFRCDPISEHNRLYWYRQTLGQGPEFLTYFQNEAQLEKSRLLSDRFSAERPKGSFSTLEIQRTEQGDSAMYLCASSYGHYGYTFGSGTRLTVV.

This rearrangement joins TRBV15 to TRBJ1-5, with D perhaps matching TRBD1 (6 bases). V was clipped by 4 bases and J by 6 bases, with 25 bases between them. Germline V gene sequence: CDR1 LNHNV, CDR2 YYDKDF (reference sequence). There are 18 residues in the CDR3. The CDR3 is CATSKGRPGNRAGQPQHF. The CDR3 DNA reads as TGTGCCACCAGCAAAGGGCGCCCGGGAAACAGGGCGGGTCAGCCCCAGCATTTT.

This rearrangement joins TRBV28 to TRBJ1-6, with 9 nucleotides matching TRBD1. V shed 7 bases and J 11 bases; nucleotides not matched to a gene: 9. The germline V gene has CDR1 MDHEN and CDR2 SYDVKM. This CDR3 contains 14 residues. The CDR3 loop is CASILGQGTTPLHF. CDR3 in DNA: TGTGCCAGCATCTTGGGACAGGGTACGACACCCCTCCACTTT.

V is TRBV6-1 and J is TRBJ1-2; TRBD1 might be the D (5 bases). Germline CDR1 is MNHNS and CDR2 is SASEGT. Trimming shortened V by 4 bases and J by 7 bases, and 13 bases separated the two germline ends. The CDR3 is 13 amino acids. The DNA of the CDR3 is TGTGCCAGCAGTGTAAGGGGTCAGGGTGGCTACACCTTC. As protein: CASSVRGQGGYTF.

The chain carries TRBV19 and TRBJ2-6; the D gene is possibly TRBD1 (6 bases). Germline V gene lookup returns CDR1 LNHDA and CDR2 SQIVND (reference sequence). The CDR3 runs 16 residues. V was shortened by 4 bases and J by 1 base, with 11 bases between the two germline ends. The CDR3 DNA reads TGTGCCAGTAGTAGGGGGCCACCTTCTGGGGCCAACGTCCTGACTTTC. Its protein is CASSRGPPSGANVLTF.

CDR3 amino acids: CASSARTGFNEKLFF. The CDR3 bases are TGTGCCAGCAGTGCGAGGACAGGGTTTAATGAAAAACTGTTTTTT. V gene TRBV27 combines with J gene TRBJ1-4; TRBD1 agrees at 8 bases. Trimming took 5 bases from V and 4 from J; bases not matched to a gene: 6. The CDR3 runs to 15 residues. From germline, CDR1 is MNHEY and CDR2 SMNVEV (reference sequence). Full variable domain (remainder filled in from reference TRBV27 and TRBJ1-4): EAQVTQNPRYLITVTGKKLTVTCSQNMNHEYMSWYRQDPGLGLRQIYYSMNVEVTDKGDVPEGYKVSRKEKRNFPLILESPSPNQTSLYFCASSARTGFNEKLFFGSGTQLSVL.

The V and J genes are TRBV12-5 and TRBJ2-3; TRBD2 might be the D (5 bases). Trimming pared 5 bases from V and 1 base from J, leaving 16 bases between. This CDR3 spans 16 amino acids. CDR1 is LGHNT, CDR2 FRNRAP, per germline. The CDR3 coding sequence is TGTGCTAGTGGTGCTTCGAGCGGCCGGGGCACAGATACGCAGTATTTT. Residues: CASGASSGRGTDTQYF. The variable domain in full, with the rest retrieved from reference TRBV12-5 and TRBJ2-3, is DARVTQTPRHKVTEMGQEVTMRCQPILGHNTVFWYRQTMMQGLELLAYFRNRAPLDDSGMPKDRFSAEMPDATLATLKIQPSEPRDSAVYFCASGASSGRGTDTQYFGPGTRLTVL.